These 22 T cell receptor beta chains were all obtained from the same sample, sequenced in a study of T-cell memory formation after mild COVID-19. TCRdb independently ran MiXCR on the 5' RACE reads; one entry per CDR3 protein. The profile shows about 560,000 distinct CDR3 sequences, about a sixth of them singletons. The specimen was PBMCs or a T cell subset sorted from them (not recorded which). Receptors were obtained from an adult woman who had mild COVID-19 (a few samples of this study predate the infection). Cell type and time point are not known.

The chain has TRBV7-9 and TRBJ1-2; possible D gene TRBD1, 5 bases. The CDR3 loop spans 15 amino acids. Germline V lookup: CDR1 SEHNR, CDR2 FQNEAQ (reference sequence). V shed 1 base and J shed 4 bases, with 13 bases lying between them. This chain's CDR3 is CASSLGGRLSYGYTF. The CDR3 nucleotides are TGTGCCAGCAGCTTAGGGGGCAGACTTTCCTATGGCTACACCTTC.

This clonotype turned up a few times. The V and J genes are TRBV13 and TRBJ2-6; tentatively, D is TRBD1 or TRBD2 (5 bases each). Deletions cut 4 bases from V and 0 bases from J, with 13 bases between. The CDR3 contains 17 residues. The germline V gene has CDR1 PRHDT and CDR2 FYEKMQ (reference sequence). CDR3 in DNA: TGTGCCAGCAGCTGGGGGTATGCGGCCTCTGGGGCCAACGTCCTGACTTTC. Translation: CASSWGYAASGANVLTF. The variable domain in full, with the rest retrieved from reference TRBV13 and TRBJ2-6, is AAGVIQSPRHLIKEKRETATLKCYPIPRHDTVYWYQQGPGQDPQFLISFYEKMQSDKGSIPDRFSAQQFSDYHSELNMSSLELGDSALYFCASSWGYAASGANVLTFGAGSRLTVL.

The chain employs TRBV7-9 and TRBJ2-1, with TRBD2 matching over 8 bases. CDR1 SEHNR and CDR2 FQNEAQ come from the germline V gene (reference sequence). The CDR3 is made up of 13 amino acids. V was clipped by 2 bases and J by 12 bases; unmatched bases: 6. CDR3 loop: CASSLPGGPRQFF. CDR3 sequence (DNA): TGTGCCAGCAGCTTACCGGGGGGGCCCCGGCAGTTCTTC.

This clonotype was counted ten times or more. The chain recombines TRBV5-1 with TRBJ2-5; 8 nucleotides match TRBD2. CDR1 is SGHRS, CDR2 YFSETQ, per germline. V lost 3 bases and J lost 6; bases outside the gene matches: 7. This CDR3 is built from 14 residues. This chain's CDR3 is CASSSSGGQQTQYF. CDR3 sequence (DNA): TGCGCCAGCAGCTCCTCGGGGGGGCAACAGACCCAGTACTTC.

This sequence joins TRBV7-9 and TRBJ2-3, with D possibly matching TRBD2 (5 bases). V was trimmed by 4 bases and J by 4 bases, leaving 18 bases between them. The CDR3 has 16 residues. CDR1 and CDR2 from the germline V gene are SEHNR and FQNEAQ (reference sequence). As DNA, the CDR3 is TGTGCCAGCAGCTCCCCCGGAGGCGAATTTGCAGATACGCAGTATTTT. It encodes CASSSPGGEFADTQYF.

The rearrangement joins TRBV12-3 or TRBV12-4 to TRBJ1-1; 7 nucleotides line up with TRBD1. With 5 bases clipped from V and 6 bases from J, the junction kept 6 bases outside the gene matches. There are 13 residues in the CDR3. CDR3 region: CASSLNRGSEAFF. The CDR3 coding sequence is TGTGCCAGCAGTCTGAACAGGGGTTCTGAAGCTTTCTTT.

This clonotype has a handful of counts. The chain has TRBV6-5 and TRBJ1-1; 7 bases match TRBD1. Germline V gene data show CDR1 as MNHEY and CDR2 as SVGAGI. The CDR3 has 14 residues. Losses at the gene ends were 8 bases for V and 2 bases for J; bases not matched to a gene: 8. Written as DNA, the CDR3 is TGTGCCAGCCGTTCCGGGACAGTTAACACTGAAGCTTTCTTT. It encodes CASRSGTVNTEAFF.

This clonotype was picked up a small number of times. CDR3 residues: CSVVEHTGELFF. The CDR3 DNA reads as TGCAGCGTTGTGGAACACACCGGGGAGCTGTTTTTT. J is TRBJ2-2 and V is TRBV29-1; D is unclear. Looked up from germline, CDR1 is SQVTM and CDR2 is ANQGSEA. This CDR3 region has 12 residues. Trimming stripped 4 bases from V and 3 bases from J, with 6 bases between.

On this clonotype itself: Germline is not matched at one junction end, which may reflect a read error. This rearrangement joins TRBV2 to TRBJ1-3; perhaps TRBD1 as D (6 bases). CDR3 size: 16 residues. The germline CDR1 and CDR2 sequences are SNHLY and FYNNEI. This CDR3 reads CASSERGGYSANTIYF. The CDR3 DNA reads as TGTGCCAGCAGTGAAAGGGGGGGGTATTCTGCAAACACCATATATTTT.

This clonotype appeared a few times. The chain is built from TRBV2 and TRBJ2-7; TRBD1 matches at 7 bases. The CDR3 sequence is 13 residues long. Germline trimming cut 10 bases from V and 5 bases from J; bases unmatched to any gene: 11. Germline CDR1 and CDR2: SNHLY and FYNNEI. The CDR3 DNA is TGTGCCACCGGGACAGCAGCTTCCAACGAGCAGTACTTC. Translation: CATGTAASNEQYF.

This clonotype was found a few times. J is TRBJ1-2 and V is TRBV29-1; TRBD1 is a possible D gene (5 bases). This CDR3 is 14 amino acids long. The germline gives CDR1 SQVTM, CDR2 ANQGSEA. V gave up 0 bases and J gave up 9 bases, with 17 bases separating them. CDR3 DNA sequence: TGCAGCGTTGAAGAGTTTGAGGAGGAGGACAGCTACACCTTC. It codes for CSVEEFEEEDSYTF.

This chain connects TRBV3-1 to TRBJ2-1; 7 bases match TRBD2. The ends lost 2 bases at V and 9 bases at J; junction bases unmatched: 7. The CDR3 length is 14 residues. Germline V lookup: CDR1 LGHDT, CDR2 YNNKEL (reference sequence). CDR3 nucleotide sequence: TGTGCCAGCAGCCAAACTCGCGGGAGTGGTGAGCAGTTCTTC. Protein product: CASSQTRGSGEQFF.

The rearrangement links TRBV11-3 to TRBJ2-1; TRBD2 agrees at 15 bases. V trimming: 5 bases; J trimming: 1 base; junction bases outside the gene matches: 3. The CDR3 extends over 17 amino acids. Germline V lookup: CDR1 SGHNT, CDR2 YENEEA. The DNA of the CDR3 is TGTGCCAGCAGCCTGGGACTAGCGGGGGGTTCCTACAATGAGCAGTTCTTC. It yields the protein CASSLGLAGGSYNEQFF.

The V gene is TRBV12-3 or TRBV12-4, the J gene TRBJ2-1; TRBD2 matches 11 bases. The CDR3 runs to 14 residues. After removal of 2 bases from V and 10 bases from J, the junction contained 4 bases not matched to a gene. CDR3 sequence: CASSLSGLAGEQFF. Written as DNA, the CDR3 is TGTGCCAGCAGTTTAAGCGGACTAGCGGGCGAGCAGTTCTTC.

This sequence joins TRBV9 and TRBJ1-2, with 7 bases matching TRBD1. The CDR3 sequence is 19 residues long. Per germline, CDR1 SGDLS and CDR2 YYNGEE. Trimming at V came to 0 bases and at J to 4 bases, leaving 18 bases not matched to a gene. CDR3 protein: CASSVGRYEGAEFGYGYTF. DNA for the CDR3: TGTGCCAGCAGCGTAGGGCGGTATGAGGGGGCGGAATTCGGCTATGGCTACACCTTC.

The chain uses TRBV5-1 and TRBJ2-2, with 7 bases fitting TRBD1. Germline V lookup: CDR1 SGHRS, CDR2 YFSETQ. J gave up 6 bases and V 4 bases, and 6 bases lay outside the gene matches. The CDR3 contains 14 residues. CDR3: CASSPYTGAGELFF. CDR3 in DNA: TGCGCCAGCAGCCCGTACACAGGGGCCGGGGAGCTGTTTTTT.

This chain links TRBV20-1 with TRBJ2-3; TRBD1 is a possible D gene (5 bases). The CDR3 contains 15 residues. V was shortened by 3 bases and J by 4 bases, with 17 bases between the two germline ends. CDR1 is DFQATT, CDR2 SNEGSKA, per germline (reference sequence). The CDR3 coding sequence is TGCAGTGCTAGGGGCTCGCTAGTGGGGCCAGATACGCAGTATTTT. Translated: CSARGSLVGPDTQYF.

This clonotype has a handful of counts. The chain carries TRBV5-5 and TRBJ2-3; D perhaps matches TRBD1 (6 bases). CDR1 and CDR2 from the germline V gene are SGHKS and YYEKEE (reference sequence). This CDR3 region has 17 residues. The V gene lost 4 bases and the J gene lost 0 bases, with 18 bases spanning the gap. The CDR3: CASSPNLVGASTDTQYF. Written as DNA, the CDR3 is TGTGCCAGCAGCCCGAACCTGGTGGGGGCTAGCACAGATACGCAGTATTTT.

This chain uses TRBV4-1 with TRBJ2-7; D could derive from TRBD1 or TRBD2 (6 bases each). Germline V lookup: CDR1 MGHRA, CDR2 YSYEKL. Trimming shortened V by 4 bases and J by 12 bases, and 19 bases separated the two germline ends. This CDR3 comprises 13 residues. CDR3 sequence: CASSPHGGQSLYF. Written as DNA, the CDR3 is TGCGCCAGCAGCCCCCATGGGGGGCAGTCACTGTACTTC.

The rearrangement joins TRBV4-1 to TRBJ1-1; a possible D gene is TRBD1 (5 bases). The CDR3 contains 14 residues. Germline lookup yields CDR1 MGHRA and CDR2 YSYEKL. V lost 1 base, J lost 5 bases, and 11 bases lay in between. The CDR3: CASSQVAGGTEAFF. The DNA of the CDR3 is TGCGCCAGCAGCCAAGTCGCGGGGGGGACTGAAGCTTTCTTT.

The chain employs TRBV7-8 and TRBJ2-2, with D perhaps given as TRBD1 or TRBD2 (6 bases each). Trimming took 3 bases from V and 6 from J, leaving 23 bases between them. The germline V gene encodes CDR1 SGHVS and CDR2 FQNEAQ. This CDR3 is built from 18 residues. The CDR3 reads CASSFRVRGLSGAGELFF. CDR3 bases: TGTGCCAGCAGCTTCCGGGTCAGGGGACTCAGTGGGGCCGGGGAGCTGTTTTTT.

This clonotype was seen at least ten times. The CDR3 coding sequence is TGTGCCAGCGGGCAATCTTCGGGACAGGGGAGTCTTGAGCAGTTCTTC. Residues: CASGQSSGQGSLEQFF. The genes are TRBV9 and TRBJ2-1, with TRBD1 identical over 10 bases. This CDR3 contains 16 residues. The J segment lost 9 bases and the V segment lost 7 bases, leaving 16 bases of the junction unmatched. The germline gives CDR1 SGDLS, CDR2 YYNGEE. The entire variable domain, with the rest obtained from reference TRBV9 and TRBJ2-1, is as follows: DSGVTQTPKHLITATGQRVTLRCSPRSGDLSVYWYQQSLDQGLQFLIQYYNGEERAKGNILERFSAQQFPDLHSELNLSSLELGDSALYFCASGQSSGQGSLEQFFGPGTRLTVL.